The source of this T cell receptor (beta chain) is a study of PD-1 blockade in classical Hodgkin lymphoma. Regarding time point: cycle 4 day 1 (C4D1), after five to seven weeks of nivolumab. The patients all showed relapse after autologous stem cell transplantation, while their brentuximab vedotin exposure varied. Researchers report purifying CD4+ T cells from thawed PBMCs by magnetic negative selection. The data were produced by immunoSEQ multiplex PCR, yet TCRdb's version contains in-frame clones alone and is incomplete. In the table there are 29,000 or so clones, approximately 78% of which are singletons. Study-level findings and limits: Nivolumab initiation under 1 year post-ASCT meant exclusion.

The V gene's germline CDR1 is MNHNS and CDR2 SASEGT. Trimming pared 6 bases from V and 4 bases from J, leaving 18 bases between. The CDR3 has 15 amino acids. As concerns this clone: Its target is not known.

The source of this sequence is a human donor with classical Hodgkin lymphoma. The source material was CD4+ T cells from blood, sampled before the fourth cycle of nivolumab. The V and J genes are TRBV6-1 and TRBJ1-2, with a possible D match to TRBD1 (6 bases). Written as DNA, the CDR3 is TGTGCCAGCAGCCTCAACAGGGATCGGAGCTATGGCTACACCTTC. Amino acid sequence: CASSLNRDRSYGYTF.